The clone carrying this T cell receptor beta chain was seen more than once but under ten times. Its antigen is as yet unknown. These data belong to a study of type 1 and type 2 diabetes patients. Background on the study: Samples came from type 1 diabetic, type 2 diabetic or nondiabetic people, recruited in China.

The CDR3 totals 13 residues. The V end was cut by 8 bases, the J end by 5 bases, with 12 bases between. CDR1 is SNHLY and CDR2 is FYNNEI in the germline V gene. The study's findings and limits: Unmatched age and gender across groups might bias interpretation. Between type 2 diabetes and control samples, V and J usage averaged approximately 0.97 correlation.

PCR was run on genomic DNA. The TCR beta CDR3 region was amplified using 30 forward and 13 reverse primers. From the multiplex PCR reads, TCRdb called clonotypes with MiXCR, one entry per CDR3 protein. Of about 250,000 distinct CDR3 sequences in the sample, more than 45% were seen once. No donor had another autoimmune disease or recent infection within four weeks. V and J are TRBV2 and TRBJ2-2, with a tentative D call TRBD1 (5 bases). This TCR was recovered from a man aged 18 to 29 with type 2 diabetes. Source material: peripheral blood mononuclear cells (PBMCs). Written as DNA, the CDR3 is TGTGCCAGCGGGAAAAAGGGGACCGGGGAGCTGTTTTTT. Protein sequence: CASGKKGTGELFF.